Listed here are 8 T cell receptor beta chains from one sample, sequenced in a study of cytomegalovirus exposure and HLA in healthy donors (dated 2017 in TCRdb). Library preparation was by the immunoSEQ multiplex PCR assay. A mixture of 60 forward primers for TCR Vbeta segments and 13 reverse primers for TCR Jbeta segments was used in the multiplex PCR. The clones in this table, taken by TCRdb from immuneACCESS, are in-frame only. Not every clone is retained; where verified, under half of the shortfall comes from an unresolved V gene, and the cause of the rest is unknown. In this sample the table shows approximately 100,000 clones, around 60% of which occur a single time. The ten largest clones capture less than 4.5% of the sample. What was sequenced was PBMCs. The source is a man between 25 and 39 years old in good health and CMV-seropositive.

This clone was counted a few times. The J gene is TRBJ1-2, the V gene TRBV6-6; 9 nucleotides match TRBD1. Germline CDR1 and CDR2: MNHNY and SVGAGI (reference sequence). The CDR3 runs to 13 residues. V was pared by 7 bases and J by 6 bases, with 6 bases of the junction left unmatched. This CDR3 is CASTKRTGDGYTF. The CDR3 bases are TGTGCCAGCACTAAAAGGACAGGGGATGGCTACACCTTC.

This clone appeared a few times. V usage is TRBV5-1 and J usage is TRBJ1-2, with no clear D. V lost 4 bases and J lost 5, with 18 bases in between. The CDR3 totals 15 residues. Germline V gene sequence: CDR1 SGHRS, CDR2 YFSETQ. The CDR3 nucleotides are TGCGCCAGCAGCATCGCCCCGACCGACGGGTATGGCTACACCTTC. It specifies CASSIAPTDGYGYTF. The complete variable domain, with remaining parts taken from reference TRBV5-1 and TRBJ1-2, reads KAGVTQTPRYLIKTRGQQVTLSCSPISGHRSVSWYQQTPGQGLQFLFEYFSETQRNKGNFPGRFSGRQFSNSRSEMNVSTLELGDSALYLCASSIAPTDGYGYTFGSGTRLTVV.

Regarding this clone: A junction boundary mismatches the germline segment, possibly from a read error. The gene calls are TRBV7-7 and TRBJ2-1; TRBD1 might be the D (6 bases). The CDR3 contains 13 residues. Germline V lookup: CDR1 SSHAT, CDR2 FNYEAQ (reference sequence). CDR3 protein: CASSPTQGDEQFF. The CDR3 nucleotides read TGTGCTAGCAGCCCCACACAGGGCGATGAGCAGTTCTTC. The entire variable domain, with the rest obtained from reference TRBV7-7 and TRBJ2-1, is as follows: GAGVSQSPRYKVTKRGQDVTLRCDPISSHATLYWYQQALGQGPEFLTYFNYEAQPDKSGLPSDRFSAERPEGSISTLTIQRTEQRDSAMYRCASSPTQGDEQFFGPGTRLTVL.

The rearrangement joins TRBV6-5 to TRBJ1-5; D gene unclear. This CDR3 is 14 amino acids long. Germline V gene data show CDR1 as MNHEY and CDR2 as SVGAGI. V lost 0 bases, J lost 5 bases, and 8 bases lay in between. This CDR3 is CASSYSSGDQPQHF. CDR3 coding DNA: TGTGCCAGCAGTTACTCGTCGGGTGATCAGCCCCAGCATTTT.

The CDR3 sequence: CAGGAGENDTEAFF. The CDR3, as DNA: TGTGCCGGGGGGGCAGGGGAAAATGACACTGAAGCTTTCTTT. This sequence joins TRBV9 and TRBJ1-1, with D possibly being TRBD1 (6 bases). The CDR3 length is 14 residues. The germline gives CDR1 SGDLS, CDR2 YYNGEE. Trimming removed 10 bases from V and 3 bases from J, with 19 bases in between.

There are a few counts of this clone. This chain joins TRBV6-5 and TRBJ1-6; 7 bases are shared with TRBD1. CDR3 size: 13 residues. Germline V gene data show CDR1 as MNHEY and CDR2 as SVGAGI. The ends lost 5 bases at V and 6 bases at J; junction bases unmatched: 1. CDR3 coding DNA: TGTGCCAGCAGTCCAGGGGGTAATTCACCCCTCCACTTT. Translated, it gives CASSPGGNSPLHF.

This clone appeared a few times. The CDR3 reads CAWSLDRDTEAFF. The CDR3 DNA sequence: TGTGCCTGGAGTTTGGACAGGGACACTGAAGCTTTCTTT. V is TRBV30 and J is TRBJ1-1; 8 nucleotides align to TRBD1. CDR1 is GTSNPN and CDR2 is SVGIG in the germline V gene (reference sequence). V trimming: 2 bases; J trimming: 3 bases; junction bases outside the gene matches: 2. The CDR3 contains 13 residues.

Only one count was recorded for this clone. CDR3 region: CATTGTDPGSSYGYTF. The CDR3 DNA is TGTGCCACCACCGGGACAGACCCGGGTTCTTCCTATGGCTACACCTTC. This chain joins TRBV10-3 and TRBJ1-2, with 7 bases that match TRBD1. CDR3 length equals 16 residues. Germline V lookup: CDR1 ENHRY, CDR2 SYGVKD. With V trimmed by 10 bases and J by 4 bases, 18 bases remained unmatched.